This T cell receptor beta chain was observed in a study of blood T cell repertoires in COVID-19. Study as a whole: Whether acute or convalescent, the COVID-19 samples came from the United States, Italy and Spain. Sources were T cells, B-cell-depleted T cells, or PBMCs; the material itself was cDNA or gDNA.

V was clipped by 5 bases and J by 3 bases, with 19 bases between them. Germline V gene lookup returns CDR1 MDHEN and CDR2 SYDVKM. This CDR3 region has 16 residues. Original data processing: Estimation of nucleated cell counts relied on the amplification of reference gene primers. Sequencing used immunoSEQ multiplex PCR; TCRdb keeps in-frame clones, though not all of them. The V and J calls and clone size were taken over from that table, and D and trimming were inferred from the DNA. This table has about 300,000 clones, around 87% appearing once. The chain carries TRBV28 and TRBJ1-2, with a tentative D call TRBD1 (5 bases). Sequencing was performed on peripheral blood. The sequence was obtained from a man between 65 and 85 years old with acute or convalescent COVID-19. DNA for the CDR3: TGTGCCAGCAGTCCACCGGGACTAAAGGCGGACTATGGCTACACCTTC. This translates into CASSPPGLKADYGYTF.